This T cell receptor (beta chain) derives from a study of blood T cell repertoires in COVID-19. About the study: Sites across the United States, Italy and Spain contributed samples from acute and convalescent COVID-19.

Participants were aged roughly 18 to 89 years, lived in about 26 US areas, and enrolled virtually. The V end was cut by 0 bases, the J end by 5 bases, with 18 bases between. The CDR3 length is 17 residues. The germline V gene has CDR1 SGDLS and CDR2 YYNGEE. How the authors handled the data: Estimation of nucleated cell counts relied on the amplification of reference gene primers. Sequencing used immunoSEQ multiplex PCR; TCRdb keeps in-frame clones, though not all of them. D and trimming were read from the DNA, whereas the V and J calls and clone size are those reported in that table. Among approximately 260,000 clones listed, about 87% were seen once.

The V call is TRBV9, the J call TRBJ2-1; possibly TRBD2 for D (5 bases). This TCR was sampled from a woman in her thirties or forties with acute COVID-19. The sample was PBMCs or T cells enriched from blood (not recorded which). CDR3 bases: TGTGCCAGCAGCGTAGGTATTAGCGCAGAGAGAAACAATGAGCAGTTCTTC. Translating gives CASSVGISAERNNEQFF.